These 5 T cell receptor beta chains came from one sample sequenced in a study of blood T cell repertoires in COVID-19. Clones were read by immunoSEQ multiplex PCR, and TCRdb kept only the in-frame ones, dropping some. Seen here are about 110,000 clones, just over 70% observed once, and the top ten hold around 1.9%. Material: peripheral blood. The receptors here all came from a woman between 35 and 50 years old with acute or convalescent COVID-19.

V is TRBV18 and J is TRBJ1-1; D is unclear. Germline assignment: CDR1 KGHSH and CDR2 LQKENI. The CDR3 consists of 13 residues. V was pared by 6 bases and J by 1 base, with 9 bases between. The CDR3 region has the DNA TGTGCCAGCTCCGGGAATAGGAACACTGAAGCTTTCTTT. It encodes CASSGNRNTEAFF.

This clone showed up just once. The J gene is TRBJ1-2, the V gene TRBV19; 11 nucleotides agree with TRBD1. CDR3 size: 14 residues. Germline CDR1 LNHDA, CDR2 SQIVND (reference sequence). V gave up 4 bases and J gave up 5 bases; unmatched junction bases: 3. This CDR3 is CASSTDRGLYGYTF. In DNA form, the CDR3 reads TGTGCCAGTAGTACGGACAGGGGGCTTTATGGCTACACCTTC. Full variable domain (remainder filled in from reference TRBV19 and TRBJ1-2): DGGITQSPKYLFRKEGQNVTLSCEQNLNHDAMYWYRQDPGQGLRLIYYSQIVNDFQKGDIAEGYSVSREKKESFPLTVTSAQKNPTAFYLCASSTDRGLYGYTFGSGTRLTVV.

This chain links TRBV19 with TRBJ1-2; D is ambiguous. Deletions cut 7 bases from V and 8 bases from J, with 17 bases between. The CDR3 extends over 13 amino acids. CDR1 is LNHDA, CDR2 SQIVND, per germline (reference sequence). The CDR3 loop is CASNPLDSWGYTF. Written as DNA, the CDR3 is TGTGCCAGTAACCCCCTTGACTCGTGGGGCTACACCTTC.

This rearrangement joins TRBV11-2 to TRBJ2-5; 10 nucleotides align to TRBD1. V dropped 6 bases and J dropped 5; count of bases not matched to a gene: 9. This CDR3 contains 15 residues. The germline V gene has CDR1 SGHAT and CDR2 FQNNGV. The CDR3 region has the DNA TGTGCCAGCAGATTCAAGGGACAGGGGTTGGAGACCCAGTACTTC. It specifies CASRFKGQGLETQYF.

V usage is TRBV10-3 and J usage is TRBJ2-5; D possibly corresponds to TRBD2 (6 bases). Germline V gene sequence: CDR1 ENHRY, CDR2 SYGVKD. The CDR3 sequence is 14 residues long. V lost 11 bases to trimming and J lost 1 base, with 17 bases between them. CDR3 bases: TGTGCCTCAGGAGGGGACCCCCTCCAAGAGACCCAGTACTTC. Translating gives CASGGDPLQETQYF.